The clone carrying this T cell receptor (beta chain) came up a few times. The record originates from a study of OX40 agonist ivuxolimab in advanced cancers. Assay used: immunoSEQ multiplex PCR; TCRdb lists only in-frame clones, some missing. This table has some 90,000 clones, around 90% appearing once. Germline V CDR1 and CDR2: SEHNR, FQNEAQ (reference sequence). This CDR3 has 17 amino acids. Trimming removed 2 bases from V and 1 base from J, with 17 bases in between. The origin of this receptor is an adult with an advanced solid tumor such as melanoma, head and neck, liver or kidney cancer. The chain couples TRBV7-9 to TRBJ1-1; no clear D gene. Specimen: CD4+ or CD8+ T cells sorted from blood, collected in a trial of the OX40 agonist ivuxolimab. CDR3 residues: CASSLSRYRNRNTEAFF. DNA for the CDR3: TGTGCCAGCAGCTTAAGCCGGTATCGAAATCGGAACACTGAAGCTTTCTTT.